Shown below are 8 T cell receptor beta chains from a single sample sequenced in a study of T cell responses to AZD1222 COVID-19 vaccine. The assay was immunoSEQ multiplex PCR, and TCRdb's table has in-frame clones only and misses some. Among some 120,000 clones listed, about 86% were seen once. The material was peripheral blood, obtained on day 0 of AZD1222 vaccination. These receptors came from an adult in good health.

The chain recombines TRBV15 with TRBJ1-5; D might be TRBD1 (5 bases). The CDR3 length is 16 residues. Germline assignment: CDR1 LNHNV and CDR2 YYDKDF (reference sequence). V was cut by 1 base and J by 2 bases, with 12 bases left in between. CDR3 nucleotide sequence: TGTGCCACCAGCAGAGGACAGCAGGCCGGCAATCAGCCCCAGCATTTT. Translating gives CATSRGQQAGNQPQHF.

This chain connects TRBV7-9 to TRBJ1-1, with no clear D. Germline CDR1 is SEHNR and CDR2 is FQNEAQ (reference sequence). V was pared by 2 bases and J by 3 bases, with 10 bases between. The CDR3 contains 14 residues. The CDR3 DNA reads as TGTGCCAGCAGCTTAAGGGTTCCTGACACTGAAGCTTTCTTT. Encoded protein: CASSLRVPDTEAFF.

J is TRBJ1-4 and V is TRBV18, with D unclear. CDR3 length: 13 residues. Looked up from germline, CDR1 is KGHSH and CDR2 is LQKENI. The V gene lost 2 bases and the J gene lost 6 bases, with 7 bases spanning the gap. The CDR3 DNA reads TGTGCCAGCTCACCAACCGGGGATGAAAAACTGTTTTTT. It is translated as CASSPTGDEKLFF.

A few counts support this clone. CDR3 in amino acids: CASSLDPTGGSSPLHF. CDR3 DNA sequence: TGCGCCAGCAGCTTGGACCCTACAGGGGGGAGTTCACCCCTCCACTTT. The chain couples TRBV5-1 to TRBJ1-6, with 8 positions matching TRBD1. J gave up 9 bases and V 0 bases, and 8 bases lay outside the gene matches. The CDR3 is 16 amino acids. CDR1 is SGHRS and CDR2 is YFSETQ in the germline V gene.

The chain is built from TRBV27 and TRBJ2-7, with TRBD1 matching over 7 bases. Germline CDR1 reads MNHEY; CDR2 reads SMNVEV (reference sequence). With 5 bases clipped from V and 5 bases from J, the junction kept 6 bases outside the gene matches. There are 13 residues in the CDR3. The CDR3 loop reads CASSKNTGDEQYF. CDR3 bases: TGTGCCAGCAGTAAGAATACAGGGGACGAGCAGTACTTC.

V gene TRBV18 combines with J gene TRBJ2-2, with D possibly matching TRBD1 (6 bases). Germline V gene data show CDR1 as KGHSH and CDR2 as LQKENI. The CDR3 loop spans 16 amino acids. Trimming took off 3 bases at V and 0 bases at J, with 11 bases between the two ends. The DNA of the CDR3 is TGTGCCAGCTCACCTCGAGGACAGACGAACACCGGGGAGCTGTTTTTT. Translated: CASSPRGQTNTGELFF. The whole variable domain, filled in from reference TRBV18 and TRBJ2-2, reads NAGVMQNPRHLVRRRGQEARLRCSPMKGHSHVYWYRQLPEEGLKFMVYLQKENIIDESGMPKERFSAEFPKEGPSILRIQQVVRGDSAAYFCASSPRGQTNTGELFFGEGSRLTVL.

The chain links TRBV14 to TRBJ2-1; 12 bases match TRBD2. The CDR3 consists of 15 residues. Per the germline V gene, CDR1 is SGHDN and CDR2 is FVKESK. The trim removed 4 bases at V and 7 bases at J, leaving 5 bases unmatched. DNA of the CDR3: TGTGCCAGCAGCCCCGGGACTAGCGGGTATAATGAGCAGTTCTTC. Translating it yields CASSPGTSGYNEQFF.

The chain employs TRBV5-8 and TRBJ2-5; 8 bases are a match to TRBD2. The CDR3 is 17 residues long. J was trimmed by 2 bases and V by 2 bases; bases with no gene match: 11. Germline values: CDR1 SGHTS, CDR2 YDEGEE. CDR3 sequence reads: CASSFSGMGGSQETQYF. CDR3 DNA: TGTGCCAGCAGCTTTAGCGGGATGGGGGGGTCACAAGAGACCCAGTACTTC.